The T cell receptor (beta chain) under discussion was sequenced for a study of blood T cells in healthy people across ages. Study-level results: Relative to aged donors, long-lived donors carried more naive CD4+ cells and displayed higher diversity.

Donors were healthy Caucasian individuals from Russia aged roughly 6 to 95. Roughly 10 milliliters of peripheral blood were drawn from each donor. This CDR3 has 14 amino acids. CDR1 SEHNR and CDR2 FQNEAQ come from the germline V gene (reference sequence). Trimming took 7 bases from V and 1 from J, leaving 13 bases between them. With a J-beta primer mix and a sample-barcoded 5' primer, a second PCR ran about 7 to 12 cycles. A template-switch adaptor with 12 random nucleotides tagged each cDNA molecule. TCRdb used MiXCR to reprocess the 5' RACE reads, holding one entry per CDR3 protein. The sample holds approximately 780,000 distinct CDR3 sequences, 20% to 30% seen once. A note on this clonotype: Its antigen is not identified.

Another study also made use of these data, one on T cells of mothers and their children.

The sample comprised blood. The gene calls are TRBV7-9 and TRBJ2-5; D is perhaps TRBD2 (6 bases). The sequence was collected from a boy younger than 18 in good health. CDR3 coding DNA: TGTGCCAGCAACCCGGAGGGGCGCCAAGAGACCCAGTACTTC. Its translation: CASNPEGRQETQYF.